Included here is one TCR beta chain sequence, with context. Its antigen remains unidentified. The source of the sample is a study of post-analysis software for immune sequencing data. Overall study context: There were relapsing-remitting, secondary progressive and progressive-relapsing multiple sclerosis among the disease courses included.

Study results and caveats: The study found significantly lower normalized Chao1 diversity in multiple sclerosis patients than in controls. Relative to controls, patients had several TRBV segments at higher frequency, with TRBV5-6, TRBV5-1 and TRBV20-1 among these.

The length of the CDR3 is 16 residues. V shed 0 bases and J shed 7 bases, with 16 bases lying between them. Germline V gene sequence: CDR1 ENHRY, CDR2 SYGVKD. The TCR beta cDNA libraries carried unique molecular identifiers. TCRdb used MiXCR to reprocess the PCR reads, holding one entry per CDR3 protein. This table has roughly 650,000 distinct CDR3 sequences, 55% to 60% appearing once. V and J are TRBV10-3 and TRBJ2-1; maybe TRBD1 (6 bases). Sequenced sample: blood. The TCR comes from a girl aged 2 to 9 with multiple sclerosis. For the CDR3, the DNA is TGTGCCATCAGTGAGTCGATGGGGGCAGTTGGGAATGAGCAGTTCTTC. Its protein product is CAISESMGAVGNEQFF.